The next 20 T cell receptor beta chains were all read from a single sample in a study of metastatic and nonmetastatic thyroid tumors. TCRdb re-called the PCR reads with MiXCR. The table shows tens of thousands of clones, with roughly 45% occurring only once. Thyroid surgery had not been preceded by any treatment in any patient. Sequencing was carried out using tumor tissue. The receptors here all came from a male donor with papillary thyroid cancer or a benign thyroid nodule (not recorded which). Some clones in this sample may be carry-over from other donors' samples.

On this clone itself: The junction and the germline gene differ at one end; a read error may be behind it. Other DNA sequences from this sample encode an identical CDR3 as well. The chain has TRBV5-1 and TRBJ2-1, with 8 positions matching TRBD1. Germline lookup yields CDR1 SGHRS and CDR2 YFSETQ. This CDR3 contains 17 residues. The CDR3 DNA sequence: TGCGCTAGCAGCTCGGGGGCTGGGACAGGAATCTACAATGAGCAGTTCTTC. It translates to CASSSGAGTGIYNEQFF.

In nucleotides, the CDR3 is TGTGCCAGCAGCGCGAACAGGGAGAACTATGGCTACACCTTC. The encoded protein is CASSANRENYGYTF. The chain links TRBV7-8 to TRBJ1-2; a possible D gene is TRBD1 (6 bases). V was clipped by 5 bases and J by 2 bases, with 12 bases between them. Per the germline V gene, CDR1 is SGHVS and CDR2 is FQNEAQ. The CDR3 is made up of 14 amino acids. Based on the CDR3 plus reference TRBV7-8 and TRBJ1-2, the full variable domain is GAGVSQSPRYKVAKRGQDVALRCDPISGHVSLFWYQQALGQGPEFLTYFQNEAQLDKSGLPSDRFFAERPEGSVSTLKIQRTQQEDSAVYLCASSANRENYGYTFGSGTRLTVV.

The chain links TRBV27 to TRBJ1-1; D uncertain. Per the germline V gene, CDR1 is MNHEY and CDR2 is SMNVEV (reference sequence). This CDR3 comprises 13 residues. Trimming pared 3 bases from V and 5 bases from J, leaving 10 bases between. DNA for the CDR3: TGTGCCAGCAGTTTTGTTTTGGCAACTGAAGCTTTCTTT. Residues: CASSFVLATEAFF.

In this sample, this clone turned up a few times. V gene TRBV6-1 combines with J gene TRBJ1-5; D is perhaps TRBD1 (6 bases). Germline V gene sequence: CDR1 MNHNS, CDR2 SASEGT. V lost 5 bases and J lost 6, with 14 bases in between. The CDR3 sequence is 14 residues long. CDR3 DNA sequence: TGTGCCAGCAGTCAGGGGCCTCAGGGTCAGCCCCAGCATTTT. Residues: CASSQGPQGQPQHF.

Note on this clone: The junction departs from germline at one end; a sequencing error may be responsible. The chain recombines TRBV11-2 with TRBJ2-7; 7 nucleotides match TRBD1. Germline V gene lookup returns CDR1 SGHAT and CDR2 FQNNGV. There are 15 residues in the CDR3. As DNA, the CDR3 is TGTGCCAGCAGCCTCGGACAGGCACCCTCCTACGAGCAGTGCTTC. Residues: CASSLGQAPSYEQCF.

V is TRBV6-1 and J is TRBJ2-7; D may be TRBD1 (7 bases). This CDR3 has 14 residues. The germline V gene has CDR1 MNHNS and CDR2 SASEGT. V was clipped by 7 bases and J by 5 bases, with 18 bases between them. The CDR3 DNA reads as TGTGCCAGCATGGCGGGGCAGGGGGTGCACGAGCAGTACTTC. Translating it yields CASMAGQGVHEQYF.

This clone turned up a few times. The V call is TRBV13, the J call TRBJ2-7; 10 bases are a match to TRBD2. V trimming: 6 bases; J trimming: 0 bases; junction bases outside the gene matches: 5. From germline, CDR1 is PRHDT and CDR2 FYEKMQ (reference sequence). This CDR3 spans 15 amino acids. CDR3 sequence reads: CASSPRTSGSYEQYF. In nucleotides, the CDR3 is TGTGCCAGCAGTCCGAGGACTAGCGGCTCCTACGAGCAGTACTTC.

This rearrangement joins TRBV5-1 to TRBJ1-4; unclear D gene. Germline CDR1 SGHRS, CDR2 YFSETQ. With 0 bases removed from V and 4 bases from J, the gap between germline ends came to 7 bases. This CDR3 has 14 residues. CDR3 region: CASSLGGDNEKLFF. The CDR3, as DNA: TGCGCCAGCAGCTTGGGTGGGGATAATGAAAAACTGTTTTTT.

This chain connects TRBV5-6 to TRBJ1-2; D gene ambiguous. CDR1 and CDR2 from the germline V gene are SGHDT and YYEEEE. The CDR3 consists of 14 residues. Trimming pared 0 bases from V and 0 bases from J, leaving 6 bases between. The chain's CDR3 is CASSLVPPNYGYTF. In DNA, the CDR3 is TGTGCCAGCAGCTTGGTTCCGCCTAACTATGGCTACACCTTC. Variable domain in full (rest from reference TRBV5-6 and TRBJ1-2): DAGVTQSPTHLIKTRGQQVTLRCSPKSGHDTVSWYQQALGQGPQFIFQYYEEEERQRGNFPDRFSGHQFPNYSSELNVNALLLGDSALYLCASSLVPPNYGYTFGSGTRLTVV.

The V gene is TRBV28, the J gene TRBJ1-1, with 7 bases fitting TRBD1. The CDR3 spans 15 residues. After removal of 5 bases from V and 5 bases from J, the junction contained 11 bases not matched to a gene. CDR1 and CDR2 (germline): MDHEN, SYDVKM. The CDR3 region has the DNA TGTGCCAGCAGTCACCGGGACAGCCTGAGGACTGAAGCTTTCTTT. It encodes CASSHRDSLRTEAFF.

The chain uses TRBV11-3 and TRBJ1-3, with TRBD1 as a possible D gene (6 bases). V shed 5 bases and J shed 4 bases, with 15 bases lying between them. CDR1 is SGHNT and CDR2 is YENEEA in the germline V gene. The CDR3 is 15 amino acids. The DNA of the CDR3 is TGTGCCAGCAGCACAACCGGGACAAGGGGAAACACCATATATTTT. Translation gives CASSTTGTRGNTIYF.

The chain carries TRBV9 and TRBJ2-2; D is perhaps TRBD2 (5 bases). The CDR3 contains 14 residues. The V and J ends lost 6 bases and 2 bases respectively, with 11 bases between them. Germline V lookup: CDR1 SGDLS, CDR2 YYNGEE. The chain's CDR3 is CASNGMGNTGELFF. CDR3 sequence (DNA): TGTGCCAGCAACGGGATGGGAAACACCGGGGAGCTGTTTTTT.

The chain is built from TRBV11-2 and TRBJ2-7; 7 bases are shared with TRBD1. V was pared by 1 base and J by 0 bases, with 3 bases of the junction left unmatched. The CDR3 runs to 15 residues. CDR1 and CDR2 (germline): SGHAT, FQNNGV. The CDR3 sequence is CASSLVAGGSYEQYF. CDR3 sequence (DNA): TGTGCCAGCAGCTTAGTGGCAGGGGGCTCCTACGAGCAGTACTTC.

The rearrangement links TRBV5-1 to TRBJ1-3; D gene ambiguous. Germline V gives CDR1 SGHRS, CDR2 YFSETQ. The length of the CDR3 is 16 residues. V lost 4 bases to trimming and J lost 3 bases, with 17 bases between them. The DNA of the CDR3 is TGCGCCAGCAGCGAGGGCTTAGGGAAAGGTGGAAACACCATATATTTT. It codes for CASSEGLGKGGNTIYF.

CDR3 residues: CASSLEGLSYGYTF. CDR3 nucleotide sequence: TGTGCCAGCAGCTTAGAAGGGTTGAGTTATGGCTACACCTTC. This chain joins TRBV7-9 and TRBJ1-2; D not resolved. Germline assignment: CDR1 SEHNR and CDR2 FQNEAQ (reference sequence). The CDR3 has 14 amino acids. The V end was cut by 1 base, the J end by 5 bases, with 11 bases between.

The CDR3 loop is CASSQVPNSNQPQHF. CDR3 sequence (DNA): TGTGCCAGCAGCCAAGTCCCGAATAGCAATCAGCCCCAGCATTTT. The chain joins TRBV4-2 to TRBJ1-5; D gene uncertain. Germline CDR1 reads LGHNA; CDR2 reads YNFKEQ. V was shortened by 1 base and J by 0 bases, with 7 bases between the two germline ends. The CDR3 consists of 15 residues.

J is TRBJ1-2 and V is TRBV12-3 or TRBV12-4; TRBD1 matches at 9 bases. The CDR3 length is 17 residues. Unmatched junction bases numbered 12, after V lost 5 bases and J lost 2 bases. CDR3 sequence: CASSIRDREYRNYGYTF. DNA for the CDR3: TGTGCCAGCAGTATCCGGGACAGGGAATACAGGAACTATGGCTACACCTTC.

A few counts support this clone. The chain carries TRBV6-5 and TRBJ1-1; D uncertain. This CDR3 comprises 13 residues. The V and J ends lost 4 bases and 1 base respectively, with 7 bases between them. Germline V gives CDR1 MNHEY, CDR2 SVGAGI. CDR3 protein: CASSLQRNTEAFF. The CDR3 DNA reads TGTGCCAGCAGTTTACAGAGGAACACTGAAGCTTTCTTT.

The J gene is TRBJ1-1, the V gene TRBV20-1; D gene unclear. Germline V gene sequence: CDR1 DFQATT, CDR2 SNEGSKA (reference sequence). The CDR3 covers 12 residues. V was cut by 3 bases and J by 2 bases, with 7 bases left in between. Here the CDR3 reads CSASTANTEAFF. In DNA form, the CDR3 reads TGCAGTGCTAGCACAGCAAACACTGAAGCTTTCTTT.

This clone showed up just a few times. The chain uses TRBV19 and TRBJ1-5; D gene unclear. Germline CDR1 LNHDA, CDR2 SQIVND (reference sequence). The V end was cut by 4 bases, the J end by 3 bases, with 7 bases between. The CDR3 totals 13 residues. The CDR3 DNA reads TGTGCCAGTAGTAAAATCTTCAATCAGCCCCAGCATTTT. Its translation: CASSKIFNQPQHF.